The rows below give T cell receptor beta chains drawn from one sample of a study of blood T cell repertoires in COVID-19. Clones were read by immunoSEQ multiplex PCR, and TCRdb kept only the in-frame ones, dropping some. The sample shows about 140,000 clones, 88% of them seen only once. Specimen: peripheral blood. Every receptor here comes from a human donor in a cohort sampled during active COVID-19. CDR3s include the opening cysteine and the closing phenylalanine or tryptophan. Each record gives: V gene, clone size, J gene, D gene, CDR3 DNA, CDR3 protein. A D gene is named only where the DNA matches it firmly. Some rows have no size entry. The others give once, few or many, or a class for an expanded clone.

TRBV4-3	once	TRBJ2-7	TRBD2	TGCGCCAGCAGCCCGGGACTAGCGCGCTACGAGCAGTACTTC	CASSPGLARYEQYF
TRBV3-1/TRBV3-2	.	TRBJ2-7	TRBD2	TGTGCCAGCAGCCAAGAACTAGCGGGGGACTACGAGCAGTACTTC	CASSQELAGDYEQYF
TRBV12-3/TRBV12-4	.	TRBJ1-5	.	TGTGCCAGCAGAAAGACAGGCAATCAGCCCCAGCATTTT	CASRKTGNQPQHF
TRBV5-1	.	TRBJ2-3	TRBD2	TGCGCCAGCAGCTTGGGGCGGGGGGGCCTGACAGATACGCAGTATTTT	CASSLGRGGLTDTQYF
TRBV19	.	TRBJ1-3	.	TGTGCCAGTAGTACACAGGGCTCTGGAAACACCATATATTTT	CASSTQGSGNTIYF
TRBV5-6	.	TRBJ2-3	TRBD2	TGTGCCAGCAGCTCTAGCGGAGATACGCAGTATTTT	CASSSSGDTQYF
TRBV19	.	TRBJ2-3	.	TGTGCCAGTAGCGGGGGGCGCACAGATACGCAGTATTTT	CASSGGRTDTQYF
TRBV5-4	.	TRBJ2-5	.	TGTGCCAGCAGCTTGAATGGGAGACAAGAGACCCAGTACTTC	CASSLNGRQETQYF
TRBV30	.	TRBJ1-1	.	TGTGCCTGGAGGAGAGAGGTCGAAGCTTTCTTT	CAWRREVEAFF
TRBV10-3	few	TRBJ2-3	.	TGTGCCATCAGTGGGCCCCCATATGAAGGGGCGCCCTCCACAGATACGCAGTATTTT	CAISGPPYEGAPSTDTQYF
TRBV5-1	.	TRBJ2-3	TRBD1	TGCGCCAGCAGCGGAGACAGGGGGCTATCAGATACGCAGTATTTT	CASSGDRGLSDTQYF
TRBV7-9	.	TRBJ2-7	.	TGTGCCAGCAGCTTAGCACGGGGGGCCTCCTACGAGCAGTACTTC	CASSLARGASYEQYF
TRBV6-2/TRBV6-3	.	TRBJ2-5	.	TGTGCCAGCAGCTCGGGGACCCAGTACTTC	CASSSGTQYF
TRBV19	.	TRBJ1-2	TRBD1	TGTGCCAGTAGTATGGGACAGAACTATGGCTACACCTTC	CASSMGQNYGYTF
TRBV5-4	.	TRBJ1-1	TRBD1	TGTGCCAGCAGCTTGTTAGGGACAGGGCCGTACACTGAAGCTTTCTTT	CASSLLGTGPYTEAFF
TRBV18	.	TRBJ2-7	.	TGTGCCAGCTCACCGGAGTCCCACGAGCAGTACTTC	CASSPESHEQYF
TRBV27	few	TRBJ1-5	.	TGTGCCAGCAGTTTATGGGGGGGCCAGCCCCAGCATTTT	CASSLWGGQPQHF
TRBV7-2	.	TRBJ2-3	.	TGTGCCAGCAGCGTACTACTAGCAGCGGACACAGATACGCAGTATTTT	CASSVLLAADTDTQYF
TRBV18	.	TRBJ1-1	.	TGTGCCAGCTCACCAGGGGCGGATGGTACTGAAGCTTTCTTT	CASSPGADGTEAFF
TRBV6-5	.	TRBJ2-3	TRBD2	TGTGCCAGCACCGTAGCGGGGGGGGGCACAGATACGCAGTATTTT	CASTVAGGGTDTQYF
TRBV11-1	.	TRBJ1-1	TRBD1	TGTGCCAGCAGTGCCAGGGGGAACGGGGACACTGAAGCTTTCTTT	CASSARGNGDTEAFF
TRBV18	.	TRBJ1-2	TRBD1	TGTGCCAGCTCACCCGACGGGACAGGGCCGAGGATGATTGGCTACACCTTC	CASSPDGTGPRMIGYTF
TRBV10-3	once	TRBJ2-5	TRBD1	TGTGCCATCAGATCGGACAGGGCCATGGAAGAGACCCAGTACTTC	CAIRSDRAMEETQYF
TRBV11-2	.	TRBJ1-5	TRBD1	TGTGCCAGCAGCTTTGGGACAGGGGGCAATCAGCCCCAGCATTTT	CASSFGTGGNQPQHF
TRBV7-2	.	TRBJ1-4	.	TGTGCCAGCAGCCCCCGGGGGGGTGAAAAACTGTTTTTT	CASSPRGGEKLFF
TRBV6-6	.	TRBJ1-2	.	TGTGCCAGCCTGACGGGGGTGGGTGGCTACACCTTC	CASLTGVGGYTF
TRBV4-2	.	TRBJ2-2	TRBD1	TGTGCCAGCAGCCAAGATGAGGGGGCGGCCGGGGAGCTGTTTTTT	CASSQDEGAAGELFF
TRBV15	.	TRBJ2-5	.	TGTGCCACCAGTCCGACTAGAGGGGAGACCCAGTACTTC	CATSPTRGETQYF
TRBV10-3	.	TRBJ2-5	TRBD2	TGTGCCATCAGTCAAACCCCAGCGGGAGGCGAGACCCAGTACTTC	CAISQTPAGGETQYF
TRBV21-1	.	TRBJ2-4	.	TGTGCCAGCAGCAAACATCCTAGCGAGGTAGCCAAAAACATTCAGTACTTC	CASSKHPSEVAKNIQYF
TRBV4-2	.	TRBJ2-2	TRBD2	TGTGCCAGCAGCCAAGAATGGGCGGGGGGGCCGAGCCGGGAGCTGTTTTTT	CASSQEWAGGPSRELFF
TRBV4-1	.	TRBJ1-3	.	TGCGCCAGCAGCCAAGTCGCCGGGATCGGGCCTGGAAACACCATATATTTT	CASSQVAGIGPGNTIYF
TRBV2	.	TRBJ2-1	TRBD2	TGTGCCAGCAGTGGACGACTAGCGGGGTCCTACAATGAGCAGTTCTTC	CASSGRLAGSYNEQFF
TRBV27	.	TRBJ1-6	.	TGTGCCAGCAGTCCCCCCCGGGGGAGTAATTCACCCCTCCACTTT	CASSPPRGSNSPLHF
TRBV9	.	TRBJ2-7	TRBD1	TGTGTCAGCAGCTCCGGGACAGGGTCCTACGAGCAGTACTTC	CVSSSGTGSYEQYF
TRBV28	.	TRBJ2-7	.	TGTGCCAGCAGTTTAGGGGGCAGGTACGAGCAGTACTTC	CASSLGGRYEQYF
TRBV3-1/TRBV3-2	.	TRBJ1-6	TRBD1	TGTGCCAGCAGCCCCGGGACAGGGTTCTCCTATAATTCACCCCTCCACTTT	CASSPGTGFSYNSPLHF
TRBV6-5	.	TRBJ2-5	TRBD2	TGTGCCAGCAGGATGACTAGCCTAAGCCAAGAGACCCAGTACTTC	CASRMTSLSQETQYF
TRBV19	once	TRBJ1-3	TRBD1	TGTGCCAGTCATCCGGGACAGGGGTCCAACACCATATATTTT	CASHPGQGSNTIYF
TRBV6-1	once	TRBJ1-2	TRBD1	TGTGCCAGCAGTGAAGCCCGGGACAGGGCCGGTGGGTATGGCTACACCTTC	CASSEARDRAGGYGYTF
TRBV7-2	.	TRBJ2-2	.	TGTGCCAGCAGCTTAGCGGTGGGGGGCACCGGGGAGCTGTTTTTT	CASSLAVGGTGELFF
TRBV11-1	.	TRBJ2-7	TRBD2	TGTGCCAGCAGCGCAGCGGGGGGGCCCCACGAGCAGTACTTC	CASSAAGGPHEQYF
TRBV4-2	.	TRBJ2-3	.	TGTGCCAGCAGCCAAGATGACAGGCCCAGCACAGATACGCAGTATTTT	CASSQDDRPSTDTQYF
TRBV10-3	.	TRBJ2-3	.	TGTGCCATCAGGAGGGACTGGGTAGATACGCAGTATTTT	CAIRRDWVDTQYF
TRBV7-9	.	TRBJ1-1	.	TGTGCCAGCAGCGTACCGGGACAACTGAACACTGAAGCTTTCTTT	CASSVPGQLNTEAFF
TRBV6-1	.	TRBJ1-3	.	TGTGCCAGCAGTGAAGCGGATAGCGGAGGAAACACCATATATTTT	CASSEADSGGNTIYF
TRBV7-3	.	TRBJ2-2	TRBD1	TGTGCCAGCAGCCCGGGACAGGAGAACACCGGGGAGCTGTTTTTT	CASSPGQENTGELFF
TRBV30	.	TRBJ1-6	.	TGTGCCTGGAGCGCCTTGAGAGGGTCACCCCTCCACTTT	CAWSALRGSPLHF
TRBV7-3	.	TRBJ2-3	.	TGTGCCAGCAGCCCGGCTAGCCTCACAGATACGCAGTATTTT	CASSPASLTDTQYF
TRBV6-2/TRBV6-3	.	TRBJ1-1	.	TGTGCCAGCAGTTACTCGACGAAGGGAGCAGGAGTCCCTGAAGCTTTCTTT	CASSYSTKGAGVPEAFF
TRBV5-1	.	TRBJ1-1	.	TGCGCCAGCAGCTTATCCGGACAGAACACTGAAGCTTTCTTT	CASSLSGQNTEAFF
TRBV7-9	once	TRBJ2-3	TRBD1	TGTGCCAGCAGCTCCCGACAGGGTCGGGTCTCAGATACGCAGTATTTT	CASSSRQGRVSDTQYF
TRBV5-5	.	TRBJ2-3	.	TGTGCCAGCAGCTTTCGGGTAATCTCCAGTACCGATCTGATCACAGATACGCAGTATTTT	CASSFRVISSTDLITDTQYF
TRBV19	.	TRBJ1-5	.	TGTGCCAGTAGTATAGACCGGGAGGGCAATCAGCCCCAGCATTTT	CASSIDREGNQPQHF
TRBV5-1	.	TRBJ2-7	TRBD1	TGCGCCAGCAGTGACAGGGCAAATTACGAGCAGTACTTC	CASSDRANYEQYF
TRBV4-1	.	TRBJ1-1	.	TGCGCCAGCAGCCATCCTATAGGACGGTCGGGGACTGAAGCTTTCTTT	CASSHPIGRSGTEAFF
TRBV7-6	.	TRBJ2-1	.	TGTGCCAGCAGCTTAGCACAGAGATCCTACAATGAGCAGTTCTTC	CASSLAQRSYNEQFF
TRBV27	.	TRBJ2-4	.	TGTGCCAGCAGTACTCTAGCCAAAAACATTCAGTACTTC	CASSTLAKNIQYF
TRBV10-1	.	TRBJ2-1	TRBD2	TGCGCCAGCAGTAAACTAGCGGGGGGACAATACAATGAGCAGTTCTTC	CASSKLAGGQYNEQFF